One and the same sample provided the 9 T cell receptor beta chains below, sequenced in a study of human T cells and chemical hapten exposure. MiXCR, run by TCRdb on the RACE reads, gives a single entry per CDR3 protein. The repertoire holds about 380,000 distinct CDR3 sequences, with more than 4.5% as singletons. Sample time point: patch test 1, 2 weeks after DPC sensitization. Described treatment: therapeutic diphenylcyclopropenone sensitization with weekly scalp DPC. Material: whole blood, obtained in connection with sensitization to the hapten diphenylcyclopropenone (DPC). These receptors came from a woman in her forties or fifties with alopecia areata. Some clones in this sample may be carry-over from other donors' samples.

This clonotype was seen at least ten times. The V gene is TRBV6-2 or TRBV6-3, the J gene TRBJ1-4; D is uncertain. V lost 5 bases to trimming and J lost 7 bases, with 5 bases between them. Germline CDR1 and CDR2: MNHEY and SVGEGT. The CDR3 is made up of 11 amino acids. CDR3 loop: CASSQSEKLFF. The DNA for the CDR3 is TGTGCCAGCAGTCAAAGTGAAAAACTGTTTTTT.

This clonotype was seen repeatedly, ten times or more. The chain links TRBV20-1 to TRBJ2-2; a weak D match, TRBD2 (5 bases). The CDR3 runs to 15 residues. Germline assignment: CDR1 DFQATT and CDR2 SNEGSKA (reference sequence). Trimming removed 3 bases from V and 5 bases from J, with 16 bases in between. CDR3 residues: CSARSPLGITGELFF. The CDR3 DNA reads TGCAGTGCTAGGAGCCCCCTCGGGATAACCGGGGAGCTGTTTTTT.

The chain uses TRBV20-1 and TRBJ2-7; 16 positions agree with TRBD2. CDR3 length: 15 residues. Germline lookup yields CDR1 DFQATT and CDR2 SNEGSKA (reference sequence). J lost 7 bases, V lost 5 bases, and 8 bases had no gene match. CDR3 nucleotide sequence: TGCAGTGCTGCCGGGACTAGCGGGGGGGCTAGGGAGCAGTACTTC. This encodes CSAAGTSGGAREQYF.

This clonotype has just a few counts. This chain joins TRBV3-1 and TRBJ2-1; tentatively, D is TRBD2 (6 bases). Germline CDR1 reads LGHDT; CDR2 reads YNNKEL (reference sequence). Trimming left V 1 base short and J 9 bases short, with 19 bases between. This CDR3 spans 16 amino acids. The CDR3 region is CASSQVTSQEWGEQFF. CDR3 bases: TGTGCCAGCAGCCAAGTTACTAGCCAAGAGTGGGGTGAGCAGTTCTTC.

The table lists this clonotype with a few counts. The V and J genes are TRBV27 and TRBJ1-3, with D unresolved. The length of the CDR3 is 13 residues. The V and J ends lost 1 base and 2 bases respectively, with 3 bases between them. Germline CDR1 is MNHEY and CDR2 is SMNVEV (reference sequence). This chain's CDR3 is CASSLYPGNTIYF. CDR3 nucleotide sequence: TGTGCCAGCAGTTTATACCCTGGAAACACCATATATTTT.

Many counts were recorded for this clonotype. The V call is TRBV20-1, the J call TRBJ2-5, with TRBD2 identical over 10 bases. Germline lookup yields CDR1 DFQATT and CDR2 SNEGSKA (reference sequence). V gave up 0 bases and J gave up 5 bases; unmatched junction bases: 12. The CDR3 covers 17 residues. The CDR3 here is CSARDRDSGRIGETQYF. Here the CDR3 DNA reads TGCAGTGCTAGAGATCGGGATAGCGGGAGGATTGGGGAGACCCAGTACTTC.

The chain has TRBV18 and TRBJ2-7, with D unresolved. This CDR3 contains 13 residues. V dropped 2 bases and J dropped 2 bases, with 7 bases sitting between them. The germline V gene encodes CDR1 KGHSH and CDR2 LQKENI. The CDR3 region is CASSPTVPYEQYF. DNA for the CDR3: TGTGCCAGCTCACCAACGGTCCCCTACGAGCAGTACTTC.

There are many counts of this clonotype. The chain joins TRBV7-9 to TRBJ1-1; D call uncertain. The CDR3 has 13 amino acids. The germline CDR1 and CDR2 sequences are SEHNR and FQNEAQ (reference sequence). V was shortened by 6 bases and J by 6 bases, with 14 bases between the two germline ends. CDR3 protein: CASSEFTGSEAFF. In DNA, the CDR3 is TGTGCCAGCAGTGAATTCACGGGCTCTGAAGCTTTCTTT.

The sample holds many counts of this clonotype. V and J are TRBV2 and TRBJ2-1; D perhaps matches TRBD2 (5 bases). Germline loops: CDR1 SNHLY, CDR2 FYNNEI. Between the trimmed V and J ends, which lost 7 bases and 6 bases, there was a span of 10 bases. There are 12 residues in the CDR3. CDR3 in amino acids: CASIGVANEQFF. The DNA of the CDR3 is TGTGCCAGCATCGGGGTCGCCAATGAGCAGTTCTTC.